This entry concerns a single T cell receptor (beta chain). These data come from a study of blood T cells in healthy people across ages. Through a sample-barcoded 5' primer and a J-beta primer mix, a second PCR was run for 7 to 11 cycles. One entry per CDR3 protein results from TCRdb running MiXCR on the 5' RACE reads. Among nearly 800,000 distinct CDR3 sequences listed, approximately 53% were seen once. V was pared by 5 bases and J by 9 bases, with 20 bases between. Germline CDR1 reads MNHEY; CDR2 reads SVGEGT. The length of the CDR3 is 15 residues. The rearrangement uses TRBV6-2 or TRBV6-3 and TRBJ1-5, with D possibly being TRBD1 (6 bases). The sequence was collected from a middle-aged man in good health. Input material: blood. CDR3 sequence (DNA): TGTGCCAGCAGTGATACGGTACAGGGTGGATGGCCCCAGCATTTT. This codes for CASSDTVQGGWPQHF.